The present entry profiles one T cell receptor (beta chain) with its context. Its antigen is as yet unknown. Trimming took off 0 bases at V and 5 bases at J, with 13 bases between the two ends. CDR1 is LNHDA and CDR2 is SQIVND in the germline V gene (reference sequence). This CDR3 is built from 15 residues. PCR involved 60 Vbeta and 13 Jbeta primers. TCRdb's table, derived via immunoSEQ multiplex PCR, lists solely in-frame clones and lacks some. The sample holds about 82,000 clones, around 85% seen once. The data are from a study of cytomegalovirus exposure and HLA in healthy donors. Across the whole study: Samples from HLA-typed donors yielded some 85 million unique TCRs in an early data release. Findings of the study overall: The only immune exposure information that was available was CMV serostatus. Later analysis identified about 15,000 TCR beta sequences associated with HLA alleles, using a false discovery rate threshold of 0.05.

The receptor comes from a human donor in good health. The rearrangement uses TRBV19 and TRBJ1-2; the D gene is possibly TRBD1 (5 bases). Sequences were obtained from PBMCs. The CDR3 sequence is CASSIDRAEAYGYTF. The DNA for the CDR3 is TGTGCCAGTAGTATAGACAGGGCCGAAGCTTATGGCTACACCTTC.